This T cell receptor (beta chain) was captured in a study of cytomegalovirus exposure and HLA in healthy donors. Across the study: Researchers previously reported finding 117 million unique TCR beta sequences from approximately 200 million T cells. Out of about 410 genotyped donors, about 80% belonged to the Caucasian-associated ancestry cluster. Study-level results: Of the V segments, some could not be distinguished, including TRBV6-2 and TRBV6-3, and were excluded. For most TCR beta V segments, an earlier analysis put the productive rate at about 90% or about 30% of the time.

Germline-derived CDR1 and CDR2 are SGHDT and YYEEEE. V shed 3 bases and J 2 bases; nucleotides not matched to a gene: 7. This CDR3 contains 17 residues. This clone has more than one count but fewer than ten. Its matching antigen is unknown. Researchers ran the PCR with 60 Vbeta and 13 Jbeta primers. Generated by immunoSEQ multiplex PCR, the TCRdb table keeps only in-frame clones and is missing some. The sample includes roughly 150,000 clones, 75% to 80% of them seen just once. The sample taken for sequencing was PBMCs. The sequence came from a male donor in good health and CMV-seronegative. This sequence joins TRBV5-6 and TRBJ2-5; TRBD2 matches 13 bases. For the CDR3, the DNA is TGTGCCAGCAGCTCTATACTAGCGGGGGGGCCTCAAGAGACCCAGTACTTC. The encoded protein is CASSSILAGGPQETQYF.